The rows below give T cell receptor beta chains drawn from one sample of a study of shared clonotypes between healthy human individuals. Only in-frame clones appear in the TCRdb table, and some are missing; sequencing was by immunoSEQ multiplex PCR. Among approximately 940,000 clones listed, over 60% were seen once. What was sequenced was memory CD4+ T cells sorted from blood. These receptors all come from a man younger than 30 in good health. Each CDR3 is given with its conserved first and last residue. D genes are given only for firm matches. Expanded clones get a size class; other rows say once, few or many, or leave the size out.

len	abundance	d_gene	v_gene	j_gene	CDR3nt	CDR3aa
17	NA	TRBD2	TRBV5-4	TRBJ2-1	TGTGCCAGCAGCTTGGGGACTAGCGCGTCCTCCTACAATGAGCAGTTCTTC	CASSLGTSASSYNEQFF
16	NA	TRBD2	TRBV4-1	TRBJ2-7	TGCGCCAGCAGCCGAAGCCCGGGAGGGGGATCCTACGAGCAGTACTTC	CASSRSPGGGSYEQYF
14	NA	NA	TRBV11-2	TRBJ2-7	TGTGCCAGCAGCCCTGGGAACAGGGCGTCCGAGCAGTACTTC	CASSPGNRASEQYF
12	NA	NA	TRBV28	TRBJ1-1	TGTGCCAGCAGTTCATTGGGGGAGGAAGCTTTCTTT	CASSSLGEEAFF
16	NA	TRBD2	TRBV4-1	TRBJ2-7	TGCGCCAGCAGCCAAGAGGGGACTAGCGGGTTATACGAGCAGTACTTC	CASSQEGTSGLYEQYF
14	NA	NA	TRBV6-1	TRBJ1-1	TGTGCCAGCATGTGGGAGGGGAGTAGAACTGAAGCTTTCTTT	CASMWEGSRTEAFF
14	NA	NA	TRBV9	TRBJ2-7	TGTGCCAGCAGCGTTGGGGGTGAAGGCTTGGAGCAGTACTTC	CASSVGGEGLEQYF
14	once	TRBD1	TRBV5-6	TRBJ2-7	TGTGCCAGCAGTCGGGACAGGCGATCCTACGAGCAGTACTTC	CASSRDRRSYEQYF
18	NA	TRBD2	TRBV4-1	TRBJ2-5	TGCGCCAGCAGCCAAGATAGGGCTAGCGGTGGACGGGAAGAGACCCAGTACTTC	CASSQDRASGGREETQYF
15	NA	TRBD1	TRBV5-1	TRBJ1-6	TGCGCCAGCAGCGCCCGGGACAGGGGGAATTCACCCCTCCACTTT	CASSARDRGNSPLHF
15	NA	NA	TRBV6-1	TRBJ1-3	TGTGCCAGCAGTGAAGCCACGGGGTCTGGAAACACCATATATTTT	CASSEATGSGNTIYF
12	NA	NA	TRBV25-1	TRBJ2-5	TGTGCCAGCAGCCCCGGTTGGGAGACCCAGTACTTC	CASSPGWETQYF
16	NA	TRBD1	TRBV18	TRBJ2-1	TGTGCCAGCTCATACCAGGACAGGGGCTCCTACAATGAGCAGTTCTTC	CASSYQDRGSYNEQFF
11	once	NA	TRBV19	TRBJ1-2	TGTGCCAGCAGGGACGTTTATGGCTACACCTTC	CASRDVYGYTF
15	NA	NA	TRBV7-8	TRBJ2-5	TGTGCCAGCAGCAAACAGGGTGGGGGCCAAGAGACCCAGTACTTC	CASSKQGGGQETQYF
16	NA	NA	TRBV27	TRBJ2-1	NA	CASSTSGLAGAGEQFF
14	NA	TRBD1	TRBV9	TRBJ1-1	TGTGCCAGCAGCAGAACAGGGGTTAACACTGAAGCTTTCTTT	CASSRTGVNTEAFF
15	NA	TRBD1	TRBV2	TRBJ2-2	TGTGCCAGCAAACCGGGACAGGGGAACACCGGGGAGCTGTTTTTT	CASKPGQGNTGELFF
15	NA	TRBD1	TRBV19	TRBJ1-6	TGTGCCAGTAGTTCCGACAGGGGGTATAATTCACCCCTCCACTTT	CASSSDRGYNSPLHF
15	NA	TRBD1	TRBV19	TRBJ2-3	TGTGCCAGTACCCTTGGGACAGGGGGATCAGATACGCAGTATTTT	CASTLGTGGSDTQYF
13	NA	NA	TRBV28	TRBJ1-1	TGTGCCAGCAGCAGACTATGGGGCACTGAAGCTTTCTTT	CASSRLWGTEAFF
17	NA	TRBD2	TRBV5-1	TRBJ2-1	TGCGCCAGCAGCTTGGTGGGCGGGGGAAGCTCCTACAATGAGCAGTTCTTC	CASSLVGGGSSYNEQFF
13	NA	NA	TRBV5-4	TRBJ1-2	TGTGCCAGCAGCGGAGGGACGGATTATGGCTACACCTTC	CASSGGTDYGYTF
14	NA	NA	TRBV5-4	TRBJ2-3	TGTGCCAGCAGCTTTACGGGTAGCACAGATACGCAGTATTTT	CASSFTGSTDTQYF
15	NA	NA	TRBV5-4	TRBJ2-2	TGTGCCAGCAGCTTGCTAACTGGGGGCCACGGGGAGCTGTTTTTT	CASSLLTGGHGELFF
15	NA	TRBD1	TRBV5-4	TRBJ2-1	TGTGCCAGCAGCGCGTACGGACAGGGGGGGTATGAGCAGTTCTTC	CASSAYGQGGYEQFF
16	NA	NA	TRBV7-3	TRBJ2-2	TGTGCCAGCAGCTCAGCCGGGACGGTCGACACCGGGGAGCTGTTTTTT	CASSSAGTVDTGELFF
17	NA	NA	TRBV11-2	TRBJ2-7	TGTGCCAGCAGCTACCGCCTAGAGAGGACATACCCCTACGAGCAGTACTTC	CASSYRLERTYPYEQYF
17	NA	NA	TRBV30	TRBJ2-7	TGTGCCTGGAGTCCCCGGGCTAGGTTATATGATTCCTACGAGCAGTACTTC	CAWSPRARLYDSYEQYF
15	NA	NA	TRBV5-1	TRBJ2-2	TGCGCCAGCAGCTCGGGACGGACCAACACCGGGGAGCTGTTTTTT	CASSSGRTNTGELFF
15	NA	TRBD1	TRBV18	TRBJ2-1	TGTGCCAGCTCACTGGGGTGGACAGGGGGCCGTGAGCAGTTCTTC	CASSLGWTGGREQFF
18	NA	NA	TRBV2	TRBJ2-3	TGTGCCAGCAGTGAAAGACTACCGTCGCGGGTTAGCACAGATACGCAGTATTTT	CASSERLPSRVSTDTQYF
11	NA	NA	TRBV20-1	TRBJ2-5	TGCAGTGCTAGGTTTGTCCCGGGCCAGTACTTC	CSARFVPGQYF
14	few	NA	TRBV5-1	TRBJ1-1	TGCGCCAGCAGCTTGGTAGGCGGGAACACTGAAGCTTTCTTT	CASSLVGGNTEAFF
13	NA	NA	TRBV30	TRBJ1-5	TGTGCCTGGAGTTCTCGGGGCTTTCAGCCCCAGCATTTT	CAWSSRGFQPQHF
12	NA	NA	TRBV2	TRBJ2-7	TGTGCCAGCAGTGAAGGCCCCTACGAGCAGTACTTC	CASSEGPYEQYF
14	NA	TRBD1	TRBV9	TRBJ1-1	TGTGCCAGCAGCGGGGGACAGGGGGCTACTGAAGCTTTCTTT	CASSGGQGATEAFF
14	once	TRBD2	TRBV9	TRBJ2-5	TGTGCCAGCAGCGTAGCGGGAGGGCCGGAGACCCAGTACTTC	CASSVAGGPETQYF
12	NA	NA	TRBV5-5	TRBJ2-7	TGTGCCAGCAGCTTTCTCGCCTACGAGCAGTACTTC	CASSFLAYEQYF
15	NA	NA	TRBV10-2	TRBJ1-5	TGCGCCAGCAGTGAAATGGCAGGGCCTAATCAGCCCCAGCATTTT	CASSEMAGPNQPQHF
14	NA	NA	TRBV2	TRBJ1-5	TGTGCCAGCAGTGGGTCATATAGCAATCAGCCCCAGCATTTT	CASSGSYSNQPQHF
14	NA	NA	TRBV7-9	TRBJ2-5	TGTGCCAGCAGCGTGTCTGGGACCGTCACGACCCAGTACTTC	CASSVSGTVTTQYF
12	few	NA	TRBV28	TRBJ1-2	TGTGCCAGCAGTCAGGCCGAGTATGGCTACACCTTC	CASSQAEYGYTF
15	NA	NA	TRBV5-1	TRBJ2-7	TGCGCCAGCAGCTTGTCCTCCGGGACACAGATTGAGCAGTACTTC	CASSLSSGTQIEQYF
15	NA	TRBD1	TRBV28	TRBJ2-1	TGTGCCAGCAGTCGCCTGGGACAGGGGGGGAATGAGCAGTTCTTC	CASSRLGQGGNEQFF
14	NA	TRBD2	TRBV30	TRBJ2-2	TGTGCCTGGAGTAGCGGGATTGGCACCGGGGAGCTGTTTTTT	CAWSSGIGTGELFF
15	NA	TRBD2	TRBV5-1	TRBJ2-1	TGCGCCAGCAGCTTGGTAGCGGGGGGGCACAATGAGCAGTTCTTC	CASSLVAGGHNEQFF
12	NA	NA	TRBV30	TRBJ2-7	TGTGCCTGGAGTGTCGGGGTCTACGAGCAGTACTTC	CAWSVGVYEQYF
12	NA	NA	TRBV12-5	TRBJ2-2	TGTGCTAGTGGTTTGGGAACCGGGGAGCTGTTTTTT	CASGLGTGELFF
14	NA	NA	TRBV28	TRBJ2-2	TGTGCCAGCAGCAAGGGGGGAGCGACCGGGGAGCTGTTTTTT	CASSKGGATGELFF
15	many	TRBD2	TRBV4-2	TRBJ2-7	TGTGCCAGCAGCCAAGTGGGACGGGGGGTGGACGAGCAGTACTTC	CASSQVGRGVDEQYF
13	NA	NA	TRBV18	TRBJ1-2	TGTGCCAGCTCACCACTTGCCGACTATGGCTACACCTTC	CASSPLADYGYTF
14	NA	NA	TRBV15	TRBJ1-5	TGTGCCACCAGCAGACGGGAGGGCAATCAGCCCCAGCATTTT	CATSRREGNQPQHF
15	few	NA	TRBV5-6	TRBJ1-2	TGTGCCAGCAGCTTTGGCCAGGGGCGTAGCTATGGCTACACCTTC	CASSFGQGRSYGYTF
14	NA	NA	TRBV7-2	TRBJ2-7	TGTGCCAGCAGCCCCGGGCGGCTAGCCTACGAGCAGTACTTC	CASSPGRLAYEQYF
14	NA	TRBD1	TRBV6-4	TRBJ1-1	TGTGCCAGCAGAGGGACAGGCGATAACACTGAAGCTTTCTTT	CASRGTGDNTEAFF